Listed below are T cell receptor beta chains from one sample, sequenced in a study of T cell repertoires in cytomegalovirus infection. TCRdb processed the reads anew with MiXCR; each CDR3 protein has one entry. The repertoire holds more than 350,000 distinct CDR3 sequences, 30% to 40% seen once, with roughly an eighth in the top ten. Sequenced material: PBMCs. The receptors come from a human donor in good health (CMV status not recorded). Some clones in this sample may be carry-over from other donors' samples. The CDR3 runs from the conserved cysteine through the conserved F or W. The order of the fields is J gene, V gene, CDR3 length, D gene, clone size, CDR3 DNA, CDR3 protein. The D gene is left open where the match is weak. Clone size is given for some rows only: seen once, a few or many times, or a class if the clone is expanded.

J: TRBJ1-3; V: TRBV2; length: 18; D: TRBD1; size: few; DNA: TGTGCCAGCAGTGAAGCCCTACAGGGGACCGTCTCTGGAAACACCATATATTTT; CDR3: CASSEALQGTVSGNTIYF
J: TRBJ1-1; V: TRBV29-1; length: 13; D: TRBD1; size: few; DNA: TGCAGCGTCCGGGACAGGGAGAACACTGAAGCTTTCTTT; CDR3: CSVRDRENTEAFF
J: TRBJ2-7; V: TRBV7-9; length: 13; D: TRBD1; size: few; DNA: TGTGCCAGCAGGCGACAGGGAAGTCGCGAGCAGTACTTC; CDR3: CASRRQGSREQYF
J: TRBJ2-4; V: TRBV11-2; length: 19; D: TRBD1; size: NA; DNA: TGTGCCAGCAGCTTAGATTGGCGACAGGGTCGGTTTGAAAAAAACATTCAGTACTTC; CDR3: CASSLDWRQGRFEKNIQYF
J: TRBJ2-1; V: TRBV2; length: 19; D: TRBD2; size: few; DNA: TGTGCCAGCAGCATCAACCCCCCAGCGGGGGGGTTGTTATACAATGAGCAGTTCTTC; CDR3: CASSINPPAGGLLYNEQFF
J: TRBJ2-5; V: TRBV7-2; length: 16; D: TRBD2; size: many; DNA: TGTGCCAGCAGCTTAGCGCCCAAAAGACTAGCCGAGACCCAGTACTTC; CDR3: CASSLAPKRLAETQYF
J: TRBJ2-7; V: TRBV11-1; length: 15; D: TRBD2; size: NA; DNA: TGTGCCAGGGGGCGTGGCGGGGGGCCTAGATACGAGCAGTACTTC; CDR3: CARGRGGGPRYEQYF
J: TRBJ1-5; V: TRBV27; length: 15; D: TRBD1; size: NA; DNA: TGTGCCAGCAGCCGTCCCGGGACAGGGACCCAGCCCCAGCATTTT; CDR3: CASSRPGTGTQPQHF
J: TRBJ2-1; V: TRBV7-2; length: 14; D: TRBD2; size: many; DNA: TGTGCCAGCACCCTAGCGGGGGGGCCCAGTGAGCAGTTCTTC; CDR3: CASTLAGGPSEQFF
J: TRBJ1-1; V: TRBV5-4; length: 15; D: NA; size: NA; DNA: TGTGCCAGCAGCTCCCCCTTGGTGCCGAACACTGAAGCTTTCTTT; CDR3: CASSSPLVPNTEAFF
J: TRBJ2-7; V: TRBV7-2; length: 16; D: NA; size: many; DNA: TGTGCCAGCAGCCCCGTCGTGGGCACGGTCTCCTACGAGCAGTACTTC; CDR3: CASSPVVGTVSYEQYF
J: TRBJ2-3; V: TRBV19; length: 17; D: TRBD2; size: NA; DNA: TGTGCCAGTAGTGTCTTTGCCGGGACTAGCTTTGGCGATACGCAGTATTTT; CDR3: CASSVFAGTSFGDTQYF
J: TRBJ2-5; V: TRBV29-1; length: 14; D: TRBD1; size: NA; DNA: TGCAGCGTTGTTGGGACAGGGAACCAAGAGACCCAGTACTTC; CDR3: CSVVGTGNQETQYF
J: TRBJ2-3; V: TRBV7-2; length: 16; D: TRBD1; size: once; DNA: TGTGCCAGCAGCACTCGTACAGGGCAGGGGACAGATACGAATTATTTT; CDR3: CASSTRTGQGTDTNYF
J: TRBJ2-1; V: TRBV7-6; length: 13; D: TRBD1; size: many; DNA: TGTGCCAGCAGCGCGGGACAGGGCTATGAGCAGTTCTTC; CDR3: CASSAGQGYEQFF
J: TRBJ1-2; V: TRBV19; length: 14; D: TRBD1; size: NA; DNA: TGTGCCATTAGTGAAAGGACAGGCCTCTATGGCTACACCTTC; CDR3: CAISERTGLYGYTF
J: TRBJ2-7; V: TRBV20-1; length: 15; D: NA; size: NA; DNA: TGCAGTGCTAGGGCAGACAGGCCGAGCTCCTACGAGCAGTACTTC; CDR3: CSARADRPSSYEQYF
J: TRBJ2-3; V: TRBV11-1; length: 16; D: TRBD2; size: NA; DNA: TGTGCCAGCTCTGCGGGACTAGCGGGGGGGCAAAATACGCAGTATTTT; CDR3: CASSAGLAGGQNTQYF
J: TRBJ2-2; V: TRBV11-1; length: 19; D: TRBD1; size: few; DNA: TGTGCCAGCAGTTCCCCAGGATCCCCGGGACAGGGTCGGACCGGGGAGCTGTTTTTT; CDR3: CASSSPGSPGQGRTGELFF
J: TRBJ1-1; V: TRBV29-1; length: 13; D: NA; size: few; DNA: TGCAGCGTTGAATATACTCAGAACACTGAAGCTTTCTTT; CDR3: CSVEYTQNTEAFF
J: TRBJ1-5; V: TRBV6-1; length: 17; D: NA; size: NA; DNA: TGTGCCAGCAGTGACGGCGTGGGCGGGGGGTGGTATCAGCCCCAGCATTTT; CDR3: CASSDGVGGGWYQPQHF
J: TRBJ2-1; V: TRBV6-4; length: 16; D: TRBD2; size: few; DNA: TGTGCCAGCAGTGAACGACTAGCGGGGGGGTTCAATGAGCAGTTCTTC; CDR3: CASSERLAGGFNEQFF
J: TRBJ1-2; V: TRBV18; length: 15; D: NA; size: NA; DNA: TGTGCCAGCTCACCACCCCGGGGGCAGGACTATGGCTACACCTTC; CDR3: CASSPPRGQDYGYTF
J: TRBJ1-1; V: TRBV20-1; length: 12; D: NA; size: NA; DNA: TGCAGTGCCATAGGGGGGACCACTGAAGCTTTCTTT; CDR3: CSAIGGTTEAFF
J: TRBJ2-7; V: TRBV6-1; length: 15; D: TRBD1; size: NA; DNA: TGTGCCAGCAGTCCCCGGACAGGGTTAATGTACGAGCAGTACTTC; CDR3: CASSPRTGLMYEQYF
J: TRBJ1-2; V: TRBV2; length: 13; D: NA; size: NA; DNA: TGTGCCAGCAGTTCGGCCCGTAACTATGGCTACACCTTC; CDR3: CASSSARNYGYTF
J: TRBJ2-7; V: TRBV6-1; length: 13; D: NA; size: NA; DNA: TGTGCCATAAGTTGGTCAGCCAACTACGAGCAGTACTTC; CDR3: CAISWSANYEQYF
J: TRBJ2-1; V: TRBV7-6; length: 16; D: NA; size: few; DNA: TGTGCCAGCAGCTTGTTAGAAGGCGTCGCTGGGGATGAGCAGTTCTTC; CDR3: CASSLLEGVAGDEQFF
J: TRBJ1-4; V: TRBV19; length: 13; D: NA; size: once; DNA: TGTGCCAGTAGTATAGACGATAATGAAAAACTGTTTTTT; CDR3: CASSIDDNEKLFF
J: TRBJ1-1; V: TRBV27; length: 17; D: NA; size: few; DNA: TGTGCCAGCAGGAGAAAGACCACCGCCGCCTTGAACACTGAAGCTTTCTTT; CDR3: CASRRKTTAALNTEAFF
J: TRBJ1-2; V: TRBV29-1; length: 15; D: NA; size: NA; DNA: TGCAGCGTTGAAGATTGGTCGGGGGCGGACTATGGCTACACCTTC; CDR3: CSVEDWSGADYGYTF
J: TRBJ2-1; V: TRBV7-6; length: 18; D: TRBD2; size: many; DNA: TGTGCCAGCAGCCCCGAAGGCGGGGGGGCGTTATCCTACAATGAGCAGTTCTTC; CDR3: CASSPEGGGALSYNEQFF
J: TRBJ1-5; V: TRBV14; length: 12; D: NA; size: NA; DNA: TGTGCCAGCAGCGCCATTAATCAGCCCCAGCATTTT; CDR3: CASSAINQPQHF
J: TRBJ2-7; V: TRBV7-3; length: 15; D: NA; size: many; DNA: TGTGCCAGCAGCGCCCGGGGGTCGGGGGTGAATGAGCAGTACTTC; CDR3: CASSARGSGVNEQYF
J: TRBJ1-5; V: TRBV10-2; length: 17; D: TRBD1; size: NA; DNA: TGCGCCAGCAGTGGGGACAGATTCAGGGGAAGCAATCAGCCCCAGCATTTT; CDR3: CASSGDRFRGSNQPQHF
J: TRBJ1-5; V: TRBV20-1; length: 15; D: TRBD1; size: NA; DNA: TGCAGTGCTAGACCTACCGGGACAGGGAATCAGCCCCAGCATTTT; CDR3: CSARPTGTGNQPQHF
J: TRBJ2-7; V: TRBV7-8; length: 15; D: TRBD1; size: NA; DNA: TGTGCCAGCAGCACCCCGGACAGGGGGCTATACGAGCAGTACTTC; CDR3: CASSTPDRGLYEQYF
J: TRBJ2-5; V: TRBV6-5; length: 16; D: NA; size: NA; DNA: TGTGCCAGCAGTTACTCCATTACCGGGGGCATAGAGACCCAGTACTTC; CDR3: CASSYSITGGIETQYF
J: TRBJ2-2; V: TRBV29-1; length: 16; D: NA; size: few; DNA: TGCAGCGTTGAAGATCCGGGGGCCAGAGGTCCCGGGGAGCTGTTTTTT; CDR3: CSVEDPGARGPGELFF
J: TRBJ1-5; V: TRBV10-2; length: 18; D: TRBD1; size: few; DNA: TGCGCCAGCAGTGACCGGACAGGGTTATGGGAGATAAATCAGCCCCAGCATTTT; CDR3: CASSDRTGLWEINQPQHF
J: TRBJ2-1; V: TRBV11-2; length: 14; D: NA; size: NA; DNA: TGTGCCAGCAGCCATGTGGGGGGTCGCGATGAGCAGTTCTTC; CDR3: CASSHVGGRDEQFF
J: TRBJ1-1; V: TRBV19; length: 14; D: NA; size: many; DNA: TGTGCCAGTAGTCAACCAGGCCTGAACACTGAAGCTTTCTTT; CDR3: CASSQPGLNTEAFF
J: TRBJ2-7; V: TRBV7-9; length: 17; D: TRBD1; size: few; DNA: TGTGCCAGCAGTCCTAACCTCCGGGACAGGGCATACTACGAGCAGTACTTC; CDR3: CASSPNLRDRAYYEQYF
J: TRBJ2-3; V: TRBV7-9; length: 16; D: NA; size: NA; DNA: TGTGCCAGCAGCTTCGACCGTCGGGACAGCACAGATACGCAGTATTTT; CDR3: CASSFDRRDSTDTQYF
J: TRBJ1-5; V: TRBV28; length: 12; D: NA; size: few; DNA: TGTGCCAGCACAGAGAGCAATCAGCCCCAGCATTTT; CDR3: CASTESNQPQHF
J: TRBJ2-5; V: TRBV7-2; length: 14; D: TRBD2; size: many; DNA: TGTGCCAGCAGTTTAGCGGGATTTGGAGAGACCCAGTACTTC; CDR3: CASSLAGFGETQYF
J: TRBJ2-7; V: TRBV12-3/TRBV12-4; length: 15; D: NA; size: NA; DNA: TGTGCCAGCAGTCTTAGGTGGCAGGGCAACTACGAGCAGTACTTC; CDR3: CASSLRWQGNYEQYF
J: TRBJ1-1; V: TRBV19; length: 14; D: NA; size: NA; DNA: TGTGCCAGTACCCTGACGGGTTTGAACACTGAAGCTTTCTTT; CDR3: CASTLTGLNTEAFF
J: TRBJ1-2; V: TRBV6-1; length: 13; D: NA; size: many; DNA: TGTGCCAGCAGTAAAGGGACTTCCGGAAGCTACACCTTC; CDR3: CASSKGTSGSYTF